Listed here are 23 T cell receptor beta chains from one sample, sequenced in a study of cytomegalovirus exposure and HLA in healthy donors. Amplification used 60 Vbeta primers and 13 Jbeta primers. Sequencing was performed with immunoSEQ multiplex PCR; in TCRdb, only in-frame clones are kept and a portion is missing. The sample consists of around 160,000 clones, almost 80% of them appearing once. Sequenced: PBMCs. Receptors originate from a male donor in good health and CMV-seronegative.

V gene TRBV7-9 combines with J gene TRBJ1-1; 9 bases map to TRBD1. V shed 1 base, J shed 5 bases, and the junction held 5 bases outside the gene matches. The CDR3 is 15 amino acids. The germline CDR1 and CDR2 sequences are SEHNR and FQNEAQ (reference sequence). CDR3 nucleotides: TGTGCCAGCAGCTTAGGCGGACAGGGGTGGACTGAAGCTTTCTTT. This translates into CASSLGGQGWTEAFF.

V gene TRBV7-2 combines with J gene TRBJ2-3; TRBD2 agrees at 8 bases. Germline trimming cut 5 bases from V and 7 bases from J; bases unmatched to any gene: 11. The CDR3 runs to 15 residues. Per germline, CDR1 SGHTA and CDR2 FQGNSA. CDR3 sequence reads: CASSRRAGEGNTQYF. CDR3 nucleotide sequence: TGTGCCAGCAGCCGCCGAGCGGGAGAGGGGAATACGCAGTATTTT.

This chain connects TRBV7-2 to TRBJ2-2, with a weak D call TRBD2 (6 bases). V was pared by 3 bases and J by 6 bases, with 14 bases between. The CDR3 sequence is 15 residues long. The V gene's germline CDR1 is SGHTA and CDR2 FQGNSA. CDR3 nucleotides: TGTGCCAGCAGCTTCGGCCTCGGGAGCCCCGGGGAGCTGTTTTTT. It is translated as CASSFGLGSPGELFF.

This chain joins TRBV4-3 and TRBJ1-5, with 7 positions matching TRBD1. Unmatched junction bases numbered 8, after V lost 0 bases and J lost 3 bases. This CDR3 contains 17 residues. Per the germline V gene, CDR1 is LGHNA and CDR2 is YSLEER. CDR3 region: CASSQDRGQAFNQPQHF. CDR3 nucleotide sequence: TGCGCCAGCAGCCAAGATCGCGGACAGGCCTTCAATCAGCCCCAGCATTTT.

This clone occurred once. CDR3 nucleotides: TGTGCCAGTCAATCGCCGGGACTAACCTCCTACGAGCAGTACTTC. Its protein is CASQSPGLTSYEQYF. V gene TRBV6-6 combines with J gene TRBJ2-7, with 7 bases identical to TRBD2. The CDR3 totals 15 residues. J lost 0 bases, V lost 9 bases, and 11 bases had no gene match. Per the germline V gene, CDR1 is MNHNY and CDR2 is SVGAGI (reference sequence).

The chain links TRBV7-9 to TRBJ2-7, with TRBD1 matching over 7 bases. Trimming took 3 bases from V and 9 from J; bases not matched to a gene: 8. Germline values: CDR1 SEHNR, CDR2 FQNEAQ (reference sequence). The CDR3 runs to 13 residues. The CDR3 region has the DNA TGTGCCAGCAGCTTGGGCGGACAGGTCGCGCAGTACTTC. It translates to CASSLGGQVAQYF.

The J gene is TRBJ2-7, the V gene TRBV5-8, with 10 positions matching TRBD1. The germline V gene has CDR1 SGHTS and CDR2 YDEGEE. The CDR3 loop spans 14 amino acids. The junction had 5 bases not matched to a gene; V was cut back by 2 bases and J by 6 bases. The CDR3: CASSFRQGAGEQYF. The CDR3 bases are TGTGCCAGCAGCTTTCGACAGGGGGCGGGCGAGCAGTACTTC.

The V call is TRBV7-9, the J call TRBJ2-7, with a possible D match to TRBD1 (6 bases). The germline CDR1 and CDR2 sequences are SEHNR and FQNEAQ (reference sequence). Trimming took off 2 bases at V and 2 bases at J, with 10 bases between the two ends. This CDR3 is built from 14 residues. The chain's CDR3 is CASSLNDRTYEQYF. In nucleotides, the CDR3 is TGTGCCAGCAGCTTAAACGACAGGACCTACGAGCAGTACTTC.

This rearrangement joins TRBV28 to TRBJ2-2, with D uncertain. Germline assignment: CDR1 MDHEN and CDR2 SYDVKM. Trimming took 7 bases from V and 2 from J, leaving 5 bases between them. The CDR3 totals 12 residues. The CDR3 loop reads CASIPNTGELFF. The CDR3 DNA sequence: TGTGCCAGCATCCCTAACACCGGGGAGCTGTTTTTT.

This clone was observed a few times. This chain joins TRBV5-1 and TRBJ2-3; 7 bases align to TRBD2. The CDR3 spans 15 residues. The trim removed 5 bases at V and 2 bases at J, leaving 8 bases unmatched. CDR1 SGHRS and CDR2 YFSETQ come from the germline V gene. For the CDR3, the DNA is TGCGCCAGCAGTTGGCGCGGGGGAGTCACAGATACGCAGTATTTT. As protein: CASSWRGGVTDTQYF.

This clone was seen a single time. The CDR3 is CASSLNLGAAYEQYF. CDR3 bases: TGCGCCAGCAGCTTGAATCTGGGGGCAGCCTACGAGCAGTACTTC. The chain is built from TRBV5-1 and TRBJ2-7, with a possible D match to TRBD1 (6 bases). Trimming removed 1 base at V and 2 bases at J, with 13 bases between. CDR1 and CDR2 from the germline V gene are SGHRS and YFSETQ. This CDR3 has 15 residues.

With respect to this clone: Other DNA variants within this sample encode the same CDR3. CDR3 sequence: CASSPGGYEQYF. CDR3 DNA sequence: TGTGCCAGCTCACCCGGCGGCTACGAGCAGTACTTC. V is TRBV18 and J is TRBJ2-7, with D unresolved. The CDR3 sequence is 12 residues long. Between the trimmed V and J ends, which lost 3 bases and 3 bases, there was a span of 6 bases. Germline V gene lookup returns CDR1 KGHSH and CDR2 LQKENI.

This clone showed up just a few times. The rearrangement joins TRBV5-6 to TRBJ2-1; D is possibly TRBD1 (6 bases). V was shortened by 2 bases and J by 10 bases, with 16 bases between the two germline ends. This CDR3 is built from 14 residues. Germline lookup yields CDR1 SGHDT and CDR2 YYEEEE. The chain's CDR3 is CASSFPDRLWEQFF. The CDR3 DNA follows: TGTGCCAGCAGCTTTCCCGACAGGTTGTGGGAGCAGTTCTTC.

This clone has a handful of counts. The chain links TRBV14 to TRBJ1-5; no firm D call. The V gene lost 3 bases and the J gene lost 4 bases, with 7 bases spanning the gap. This CDR3 spans 13 amino acids. The germline CDR1 and CDR2 sequences are SGHDN and FVKESK. This chain's CDR3 is CASSQRGNQPQHF. The DNA of the CDR3 is TGTGCCAGCAGCCAGAGAGGAAATCAGCCCCAGCATTTT.

The chain links TRBV7-6 to TRBJ2-7; 10 bases are a match to TRBD1. Germline CDR1 reads SGHVS; CDR2 reads FNYEAQ. V was clipped by 5 bases and J by 3 bases; unmatched bases: 4. This CDR3 spans 14 amino acids. As DNA, the CDR3 is TGTGCCAGCAGCCAGGGACAGGGGTTCTACGAGCAGTACTTC. Protein sequence: CASSQGQGFYEQYF.

The chain uses TRBV10-3 and TRBJ1-2, with D possibly matching TRBD1 (6 bases). Trimming left V 8 bases short and J 6 bases short, with 16 bases between. The CDR3 is 13 residues long. The germline V gene encodes CDR1 ENHRY and CDR2 SYGVKD. The CDR3 is CAIGTRELDGYTF. CDR3 coding DNA: TGTGCCATCGGGACAAGAGAGCTTGATGGCTACACCTTC.

This chain links TRBV2 with TRBJ2-7; D is unclear. CDR1 and CDR2 from the germline V gene are SNHLY and FYNNEI. V was pared by 3 bases and J by 5 bases, with 8 bases between. CDR3 length equals 12 residues. The CDR3 loop reads CASSERSHEQYF. DNA for the CDR3: TGTGCCAGCAGTGAGAGATCACACGAGCAGTACTTC.

This chain links TRBV28 with TRBJ2-3, with D tentatively TRBD2 (6 bases). CDR3 length: 17 amino acids. Germline CDR1 reads MDHEN; CDR2 reads SYDVKM. Trimming pared 2 bases from V and 1 base from J, leaving 16 bases between. CDR3 sequence reads: CASSLIEGRGGTDTQYF. The CDR3 DNA is TGTGCCAGCAGTTTAATCGAGGGGCGGGGTGGCACAGATACGCAGTATTTT.

The chain links TRBV6-1 to TRBJ1-4; TRBD1 is a possible D gene (5 bases). This CDR3 region has 13 residues. V dropped 4 bases and J dropped 4 bases, with 7 bases sitting between them. CDR1 and CDR2 (germline): MNHNS, SASEGT. The CDR3 loop is CASSVTVNEKLFF. DNA of the CDR3: TGTGCCAGCAGTGTGACAGTTAATGAAAAACTGTTTTTT.

V usage is TRBV4-1 and J usage is TRBJ2-7, with a weak D call TRBD1 (5 bases). CDR1 and CDR2 from the germline V gene are MGHRA and YSYEKL. CDR3 length: 13 residues. With 4 bases removed from V and 0 bases from J, the gap between germline ends came to 7 bases. CDR3 coding DNA: TGCGCCAGCAGCCGACAGAACTCCTACGAGCAGTACTTC. It yields the protein CASSRQNSYEQYF.

The chain is built from TRBV14 and TRBJ2-7; the match to TRBD2 covers 7 bases. J gave up 4 bases and V 2 bases, and 11 bases lay outside the gene matches. CDR3 length: 16 residues. The germline V gene encodes CDR1 SGHDN and CDR2 FVKESK. CDR3 in DNA: TGTGCCAGCAGCCAATGGGCGGGAGTAGGTGATTACGAGCAGTACTTC. Translating gives CASSQWAGVGDYEQYF.

The chain carries TRBV5-8 and TRBJ2-7; 9 nucleotides align to TRBD1. The V gene end was trimmed by 4 bases and the J gene end by 3 bases; junction bases not matched to a gene: 5. Per the germline V gene, CDR1 is SGHTS and CDR2 is YDEGEE. The CDR3 runs 14 residues. The DNA of the CDR3 is TGTGCCAGCAGCACCGGGACAGGGAACTACGAGCAGTACTTC. Its translation: CASSTGTGNYEQYF. Looking up the rest from reference TRBV5-8 and TRBJ2-7 gives the full variable domain: EAGVTQSPTHLIKTRGQQATLRCSPISGHTSVYWYQQALGLGLQFLLWYDEGEERNRGNFPPRFSGRQFPNYSSELNVNALELEDSALYLCASSTGTGNYEQYFGPGTRLTVT.

V is TRBV5-4 and J is TRBJ2-5, with 16 bases identical to TRBD2. CDR3 length equals 17 residues. V lost 5 bases to trimming and J lost 4 bases; unmatched junction nucleotides: 8. Germline V gene sequence: CDR1 SGHNT, CDR2 YYREEE (reference sequence). The CDR3 sequence is CASRTGTSGRAVETQYF. CDR3 nucleotides: TGTGCCAGCAGAACCGGGACTAGCGGGAGGGCCGTAGAGACCCAGTACTTC.